This is a list of T cell receptor beta chains from one sample in a study of CD8 T cells in Susac syndrome. Each CDR3 protein gets one entry after TCRdb re-called the immunoSEQ multiplex PCR reads with MiXCR. The sample carries about 240,000 distinct CDR3 sequences, less than 96% recorded once. The specimen sequenced was CD4+ T cells from PBMCs. The receptors were gathered from a human donor with Susac syndrome. Each CDR3 is given with its conserved first and last residue. Each record gives: D gene, J gene, CDR3 length, clone size, V gene, CDR3 protein, CDR3 DNA. A D gene is named only where the DNA matches it firmly. Size is omitted from some rows. Given values are once, few, many or a class for expanded clones.

D: NA; J: TRBJ2-2; length: 13; size: NA; V: TRBV7-2; CDR3: CASSSTVTGELFF; DNA: TGTGCCAGCAGCAGCACCGTCACCGGGGAGCTGTTTTTT
D: TRBD1; J: TRBJ1-2; length: 16; size: NA; V: TRBV18; CDR3: CASSPRQGAADYGYTF; DNA: TGTGCCAGCTCACCACGTCAGGGGGCGGCGGACTATGGCTACACCTTC
D: NA; J: TRBJ2-1; length: 15; size: NA; V: TRBV30; CDR3: CAWTPRTGVYNEQFF; DNA: TGTGCCTGGACCCCCCGAACGGGAGTCTACAATGAGCAGTTCTTC
D: NA; J: TRBJ2-5; length: 12; size: NA; V: TRBV2; CDR3: CASSRDVETQYF; DNA: TGTGCCAGCAGTAGGGATGTGGAGACCCAGTACTTC
D: TRBD2; J: TRBJ2-5; length: 15; size: NA; V: TRBV2; CDR3: CASSVGGRAGETQYF; DNA: TGTGCCAGCAGTGTAGGTGGGAGGGCCGGAGAGACCCAGTACTTC
D: NA; J: TRBJ1-2; length: 12; size: NA; V: TRBV10-3; CDR3: CAIMQDPRGYTF; DNA: TGTGCCATCATGCAGGACCCGAGGGGCTACACCTTC
D: NA; J: TRBJ1-4; length: 15; size: NA; V: TRBV18; CDR3: CASSQGDSSNEKLFF; DNA: TGTGCCAGCTCACAAGGCGACAGCTCTAATGAAAAACTGTTTTTT
D: NA; J: TRBJ2-5; length: 15; size: NA; V: TRBV7-3; CDR3: CASSLTRGYQETQYF; DNA: TGTGCCAGCAGCTTAACCAGGGGCTACCAAGAGACCCAGTACTTC
D: NA; J: TRBJ2-7; length: 14; size: NA; V: TRBV27; CDR3: CASSRQYQNYEQYF; DNA: TGTGCCAGCAGTAGACAGTACCAAAACTACGAGCAGTACTTC
D: NA; J: TRBJ2-1; length: 15; size: NA; V: TRBV20-1; CDR3: CSARPNRGGTDEQFF; DNA: TGCAGTGCTAGACCCAACCGGGGCGGGACAGATGAGCAGTTCTTC
D: TRBD2; J: TRBJ2-1; length: 14; size: NA; V: TRBV7-9; CDR3: CASSNLAGVYEQFF; DNA: TGTGCCAGCAGCAACCTAGCGGGGGTATATGAGCAGTTCTTC
D: NA; J: TRBJ2-1; length: 16; size: NA; V: TRBV4-1; CDR3: CASSQDPSSSYNEQFF; DNA: TGCGCCAGCAGCCAAGACCCTTCGAGCTCCTACAATGAGCAGTTCTTC
D: NA; J: TRBJ2-7; length: 13; size: NA; V: TRBV28; CDR3: CASIARTQGEQYF; DNA: TGTGCCAGCATAGCCAGGACCCAGGGGGAGCAGTACTTC
D: NA; J: TRBJ1-4; length: 13; size: NA; V: TRBV30; CDR3: CAWAQGIEEKLFF; DNA: TGTGCCTGGGCGCAGGGGATTGAGGAAAAACTGTTTTTT
D: NA; J: TRBJ1-5; length: 15; size: NA; V: TRBV28; CDR3: CASRKQGGSNQPQHF; DNA: TGTGCCAGCAGGAAACAGGGTGGTAGCAATCAGCCCCAGCATTTT
D: NA; J: TRBJ2-1; length: 11; size: NA; V: TRBV3-1; CDR3: CASSQREFLFF; DNA: TGTGCCAGCAGCCAAAGGGAGTTTCTGTTCTTC
D: TRBD2; J: TRBJ2-3; length: 14; size: NA; V: TRBV10-3; CDR3: CATSLAGGADTQYF; DNA: TGTGCCACCTCGCTAGCGGGAGGGGCAGATACGCAGTATTTT
D: NA; J: TRBJ1-2; length: 13; size: NA; V: TRBV6-5; CDR3: CASSYSRGYGYTF; DNA: TGTGCCAGCAGTTACTCGCGAGGCTATGGCTACACCTTC
D: NA; J: TRBJ2-5; length: 13; size: NA; V: TRBV29-1; CDR3: CSVDGGLQETQYF; DNA: TGCAGCGTTGACGGCGGACTCCAAGAGACCCAGTACTTC
D: TRBD2; J: TRBJ2-5; length: 12; size: NA; V: TRBV30; CDR3: CAWNWGGETQYF; DNA: TGTGCCTGGAACTGGGGGGGAGAGACCCAGTACTTC
D: NA; J: TRBJ1-2; length: 15; size: NA; V: TRBV20-1; CDR3: CSARPVTGTTEGYTF; DNA: TGCAGTGCTAGACCCGTTACCGGGACAACAGAAGGCTACACCTTC
D: TRBD2; J: TRBJ2-7; length: 17; size: NA; V: TRBV4-2; CDR3: CASSQEKSLAGRNEQYF; DNA: TGTGCCAGCAGCCAAGAGAAATCACTAGCGGGACGAAACGAGCAGTACTTC
D: TRBD2; J: TRBJ2-1; length: 14; size: NA; V: TRBV29-1; CDR3: CSVDKAGPYNEQFF; DNA: TGCAGCGTTGATAAAGCGGGACCTTACAATGAGCAGTTCTTC
D: TRBD2; J: TRBJ2-1; length: 15; size: NA; V: TRBV4-1; CDR3: CASSQVSGSYNEQFF; DNA: TGCGCCAGCAGCCAAGTCAGCGGGAGCTACAATGAGCAGTTCTTC
D: TRBD2; J: TRBJ2-7; length: 14; size: NA; V: TRBV4-1; CDR3: CASSQGLVQREQYF; DNA: TGCGCCAGCAGCCAGGGACTAGTGCAACGCGAGCAGTACTTC
D: TRBD1; J: TRBJ1-5; length: 14; size: NA; V: TRBV18; CDR3: CASSPLTGNQPQHF; DNA: TGTGCCAGCTCACCCTTGACAGGGAATCAGCCCCAGCATTTT
D: NA; J: TRBJ2-1; length: 15; size: NA; V: TRBV20-1; CDR3: CSALTTTQVFNEQFF; DNA: TGCAGTGCTTTAACTACTACTCAGGTCTTCAATGAGCAGTTCTTC
D: TRBD2; J: TRBJ2-3; length: 20; size: NA; V: TRBV20-1; CDR3: CSASLFGASGRTSDVDTQYF; DNA: TGCAGTGCTAGTTTATTCGGGGCTAGCGGGAGAACATCAGACGTCGATACGCAGTATTTT
D: NA; J: TRBJ2-7; length: 15; size: NA; V: TRBV20-1; CDR3: CSARALGLISYEQYF; DNA: TGCAGTGCTAGAGCCCTCGGACTGATCTCCTACGAGCAGTACTTC
D: TRBD1; J: TRBJ1-5; length: 13; size: NA; V: TRBV29-1; CDR3: CSVRTGEIQPQHF; DNA: TGCAGCGTCCGGACAGGGGAGATCCAGCCCCAGCATTTT
D: NA; J: TRBJ2-2; length: 14; size: NA; V: TRBV27; CDR3: CASKSVQGAGELFF; DNA: TGTGCCAGCAAATCCGTACAGGGAGCCGGGGAGCTGTTTTTT
D: TRBD2; J: TRBJ2-1; length: 15; size: once; V: TRBV12-3/TRBV12-4; CDR3: CASSFLGLANNEQFF; DNA: TGTGCCAGCAGTTTCCTGGGACTAGCGAACAATGAGCAGTTCTTC
D: NA; J: TRBJ1-2; length: 11; size: NA; V: TRBV28; CDR3: CASRDHNYYTF; DNA: TGTGCCTCCCGAGACCATAACTATTACACCTTC
D: NA; J: TRBJ2-4; length: 15; size: NA; V: TRBV30; CDR3: CAWSVPGLAKNIQYF; DNA: TGTGCCTGGAGTGTACCCGGTCTAGCCAAAAACATTCAGTACTTC
D: TRBD2; J: TRBJ2-7; length: 13; size: NA; V: TRBV5-4; CDR3: CASSFREGYEQYF; DNA: TGTGCCAGCAGCTTCCGGGAGGGGTACGAGCAGTACTTC
D: NA; J: TRBJ1-5; length: 14; size: NA; V: TRBV4-1; CDR3: CASSQGAGNQPQHF; DNA: TGCGCCAGCAGCCAAGGGGCAGGCAATCAGCCCCAGCATTTT
D: NA; J: TRBJ1-2; length: 13; size: NA; V: TRBV28; CDR3: CATLVQGFDGYTF; DNA: TGTGCCACCTTGGTTCAGGGGTTCGATGGCTACACCTTC
D: NA; J: TRBJ2-1; length: 12; size: NA; V: TRBV4-1; CDR3: CASSPTRSEQFF; DNA: TGCGCCAGCAGCCCCACTAGGTCTGAGCAGTTCTTC
D: NA; J: TRBJ2-7; length: 13; size: NA; V: TRBV12-3/TRBV12-4; CDR3: CASSPGQLYEQYF; DNA: TGTGCCAGCAGTCCTGGACAGCTATACGAGCAGTACTTC
D: TRBD1; J: TRBJ2-2; length: 14; size: NA; V: TRBV12-3/TRBV12-4; CDR3: CASSLTGGAGELFF; DNA: TGTGCCAGCAGTTTGACAGGGGGCGCCGGGGAGCTGTTTTTT
D: TRBD2; J: TRBJ2-1; length: 18; size: NA; V: TRBV7-2; CDR3: CASSFKRKGLAGLNEQFF; DNA: TGTGCCAGCAGCTTTAAGAGGAAGGGACTAGCGGGGCTCAATGAGCAGTTCTTC